The clone carrying this T cell receptor (beta chain) was found many times. Germline CDR1 and CDR2: SGHNT and YYREEE (reference sequence). V was clipped by 1 base and J by 0 bases, with 7 bases between them. The CDR3 is 14 residues long. Documented time point: newly diagnosed GD, antithyroid drugs for less than 3 months. With RNA extracted from PBMCs as input, the TCR library was made. Arm-PCR with iRepertoire HTBI primers amplified the CDR3 regions for these TCR beta libraries. Per the original data handling: Taken together, the samples had fewer than 70 TRBV and around 14 TRBJ segments identified. TCRdb reprocessed the multiplex PCR reads with MiXCR, giving one entry per CDR3 protein. The V and J calls follow TCRdb's processing rather than the paper's. The data show hundreds of thousands of distinct CDR3 sequences, about 15% seen once. This specimen comes from a study of regulatory T cells in long-lasting Graves disease.

This sample was shared with a second study, whose subject was T cells in Graves' hyperthyroidism and ophthalmopathy. That work adds: Hyperthyroidism patients were newly diagnosed, had disease duration under 2 months, and were aged 18 to 65 years.

This specimen consisted of peripheral blood mononuclear cells (PBMCs), obtained at new diagnosis, from a patient treated with antithyroid drugs. This chain uses TRBV5-4 with TRBJ1-1, with D unresolved. This TCR came from a woman aged 40 to 50 with Graves disease. The CDR3 reads CASSLFPMNTEAFF. The DNA for the CDR3 is TGTGCCAGCAGCTTGTTCCCGATGAACACTGAAGCTTTCTTT.